This T cell receptor beta chain was retrieved from a study of T cell repertoires in cytomegalovirus infection. In the study overall: In public TCR beta signatures, there were indications of both CMV infection and matching HLA type.

Study-wide results and limits: The ex vivo response was dominated by HLA-C-restricted CMV-specific TCR beta clonotypes.

As concerns this clonotype: Antigen specificity is unknown.

Via MiXCR, TCRdb re-called the reads, giving one row per CDR3 protein. The sample consists of about 200,000 distinct CDR3 sequences, roughly 9.8% of them appearing once. This CDR3 has 16 amino acids. CDR1 KGHDR and CDR2 SFDVKD come from the germline V gene. With 3 bases clipped from V and 8 bases from J, the junction kept 10 bases outside the gene matches. The sequence was obtained from a human donor in good health (CMV status not recorded). Some clones in this sample may be carry-over from other donors' samples. J is TRBJ2-1 and V is TRBV24-1; 9 bases agree with TRBD2. The source material was PBMCs. This CDR3 reads CATSDEISGSKDEQFF. The CDR3 DNA is TGTGCCACCAGTGATGAAATTAGCGGGAGTAAGGATGAGCAGTTCTTC.